This T cell receptor beta chain stems from a study of blood T cells in healthy people across ages (dated by TCRdb to between 2015 and 2016). Looking at the study overall: In model experiments, roughly one uniquely barcoded TCR beta cDNA molecule per two T cells was captured by template switching. The donors were split into four age groups: young (average 16 years), middle-aged (over 35), aged (roughly 65) and long-lived (roughly 86). Two additional independent replicas of 1 million unique cDNA reads from the same blood draw were analyzed for two donors (one aged 18 to 30 and one aged 80 or older). To avoid experimental bias, donors of different ages were spread randomly across the sequencing lanes. Using deep sequencing normalized with unique cDNA molecular identifiers, the study measured how TCR beta repertoire diversity changes with age.

Donors were 39 systemically healthy Caucasian individuals from Russia aged roughly 6 to 90 years. Approximately 9.3 milliliters of peripheral blood were collected from each donor into EDTA-treated Vacutainer tubes. Ficoll-Paque density-gradient centrifugation was used to isolate PBMCs, with at least 6.5 million per sample. Trizol reagent was used to extract total RNA from the PBMCs, yielding at least 5.5 micrograms per sample. For every donor, an aliquot of PBMCs went through flow cytometry to measure the percentages of naive CD45RAhigh/CD27high T cells. Counted from cysteine to phenylalanine, this CDR3 has 14 amino acids. Only the CDR3 region is kept as DNA, spanning 42 bases read in frame from base 1. V sheds 4 bases and J sheds 3 bases, leaving 13 bases between their ends. Taken from the germline V gene, the CDR1 and CDR2 loops are SGHDT and YYEEEE. Overall results and qualifications from the work: The long-lived group showed more naive CD4+ T cells, fewer expanded clones and increased TCR diversity than the aged group, suggesting age selection. Because profiling used bulk unsorted PBMCs, naive and antigen-experienced compartments could not be compared conclusively. As age increased, observed TCR beta diversity per million T cells dropped in a roughly linear way, and a significant reduction was already evident by age roughly 40. The CMV infection status of donors was not known, potentially confounding age-related changes in expanded clonotypes. Estimates of total diversity based on one million sequenced T cells were considered lower bounds and underestimates. Observed TCR beta diversity correlated strongly with the percentage of naive T cells measured by flow cytometry.

Libraries were prepared through 5' RACE. TCRdb records Illumina HiSeq 2500 as the sequencer. A second PCR of about 7 to 12 cycles was run with a J-beta primer mix and a sample-barcoded 5' primer. Each TCR beta cDNA molecule received a unique molecular identifier from a template-switch 5' adaptor carrying 12 random nucleotides. Each sample yielded at least 3 million CDR3-containing paired-end reads. First-strand cDNA was synthesized from all RNA with the Mint cDNA synthesis kit, primed by a TRBC-specific oligonucleotide. All cDNA was treated with uracil-DNA glycosylase and then went through a first 18-cycle PCR with the universal primers M1SS and BC2_uni_R. The authors' analysis ran thus. Normalization of each sample was performed by random selection of 1 million high-quality reads, each carrying a distinct molecular identifier. Instead of being binned into consensus sequences, reads that shared molecular identifiers were thrown out. MiTCR, run with a Q25 quality threshold and the strictest error-elimination algorithm, handled CDR3 identification, clonotype clustering and error correction. A nonparametric unseen species model with Euler transformation was used to estimate lower-bound total TCR beta diversity. TCRdb's own reprocessing of the public reads used fastp at Q25 and MiXCR and kept productive beta chains. Under each unique CDR3 protein, matching rows form one entry showing the most common genes and DNA. In this record, the V and J calls reflect TCRdb's handling and not the investigators' own analysis. The sample profile shows around 990,000 distinct CDR3 sequences; 35% to 40% of them were found once. Approximately 14% of the sample is held by the ten biggest clonotypes.

In this sample, this clonotype turned up a few times. Its antigen specificity is not known. Base qualities were left out, and no much larger clone turns up one base away. The receptor chain draws on TRBV5-6 and TRBJ1-2; no D gene call is confident. The specimen sequenced was blood. This clonotype was sampled from a man between 18 and 35 years old in good health. The CDR3 protein is CASSPDAYDYGYTF. The DNA reads TGTGCCAGCAGCCCGGATGCCTATGACTATGGCTACACCTTC. The entire variable domain, with the stretches around the CDR3 drawn from the reference TRBV5-6 and TRBJ1-2 proteins, is DAGVTQSPTHLIKTRGQQVTLRCSPKSGHDTVSWYQQALGQGPQFIFQYYEEEERQRGNFPDRFSGHQFPNYSSELNVNALLLGDSALYLCASSPDAYDYGYTFGSGTRLTVV.